This T cell receptor (beta chain) was identified in a study of T cell responses to AZD1222 COVID-19 vaccine. Whole-study results and caveats: Donors skewed white British and female; clonal diversity was possibly underestimated. Rises in breadth and depth of Spike-specific TCRs came after two AZD1222 doses.

To note about this clone: The antigen is not known.

The method was immunoSEQ multiplex PCR; TCRdb's version includes in-frame clones alone and lacks a portion of them. The profile shows 120,000 to 150,000 clones, approximately 90% of them singletons. V dropped 3 bases and J dropped 7; count of bases not matched to a gene: 9. There are 15 residues in the CDR3. The V gene's germline CDR1 is KGHDR and CDR2 SFDVKD. The specimen comprised peripheral blood, sampled on day 0 of MenACWY control vaccination. V and J are TRBV24-1 and TRBJ2-7; TRBD1 agrees at 9 bases. The clonotype was recovered from an adult in good health. The DNA for the CDR3 is TGTGCCACCAGTGATACTGGACAGGGGATTGTTGAGCAGTACTTC. Its translation: CATSDTGQGIVEQYF.